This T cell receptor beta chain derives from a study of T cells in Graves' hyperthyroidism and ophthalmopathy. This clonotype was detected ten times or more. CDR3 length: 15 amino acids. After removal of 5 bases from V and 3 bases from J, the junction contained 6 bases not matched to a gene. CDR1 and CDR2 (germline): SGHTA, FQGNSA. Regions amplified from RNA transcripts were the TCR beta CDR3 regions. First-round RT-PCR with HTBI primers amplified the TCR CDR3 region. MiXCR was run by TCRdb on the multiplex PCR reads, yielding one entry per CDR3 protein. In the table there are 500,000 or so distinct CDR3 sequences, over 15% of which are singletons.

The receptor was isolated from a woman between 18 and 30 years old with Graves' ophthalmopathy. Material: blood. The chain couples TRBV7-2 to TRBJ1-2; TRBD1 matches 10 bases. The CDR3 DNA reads TGTGCCAGCAGCCCGGGACAGGGGCCCTACTATGGCTACACCTTC. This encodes CASSPGQGPYYGYTF.